This is a list of T cell receptor beta chains from one sample in a study of beta chain features in type 1 diabetes. Using immunoSEQ multiplex PCR, the repertoire was profiled, and TCRdb retains in-frame clones only, with some absent. The table has about 160,000 clones, around 8.5% seen once. Input material: central memory CD4+ T cells from blood. These receptors came from a young man in good health. Both conserved end residues are part of each CDR3. The D gene is left open where the match is weak. The size of a clone is reported for some rows only, either as once, few or many, or as a class for expanded clones.

d_gene	v_gene	len	abundance	j_gene	CDR3aa	CDR3nt
TRBD1	TRBV4-2	16	few	TRBJ1-1	CASSQGGQGINTEAFF	TGTGCCAGCAGCCAGGGTGGACAGGGGATAAACACTGAAGCTTTCTTT
.	TRBV19	15	many	TRBJ2-4	CASSIGGVGANIQYF	TGTGCCAGTAGTATTGGAGGGGTAGGGGCAAACATTCAGTACTTC
.	TRBV7-3	14	few	TRBJ2-3	CASSSPWLTDTQYF	TGTGCCAGCAGCTCCCCTTGGCTGACAGATACGCAGTATTTT
.	TRBV2	14	.	TRBJ2-3	CASRQQESTDTQYF	TGTGCCAGCAGGCAACAGGAGTCCACAGATACGCAGTATTTT
TRBD1	TRBV18	14	few	TRBJ1-4	CASSYLGQTEKLFF	TGTGCCAGCTCATACCTGGGACAGACTGAAAAACTGTTTTTT
.	TRBV7-2	12	.	TRBJ2-7	CASGQPPYEQYF	TGTGCCTCCGGACAACCTCCCTACGAGCAGTACTTC
.	TRBV11-2	15	.	TRBJ2-3	CASSLRAGSTDTQYF	TGTGCCAGCAGCTTACGGGCAGGGAGCACAGATACGCAGTATTTT
.	TRBV11-2	12	few	TRBJ1-2	CASSFTGHGYTF	TGTGCCAGCAGCTTTACAGGTCATGGCTACACCTTC
.	TRBV28	14	few	TRBJ2-1	CASRADLAYNEQFF	TGTGCCAGCAGAGCCGATCTAGCGTACAATGAGCAGTTCTTC
TRBD1	TRBV19	14	.	TRBJ2-1	CATRTGSSYNEQFF	TGTGCCACCCGGACAGGCAGCTCCTACAATGAGCAGTTCTTC
.	TRBV7-2	14	many	TRBJ2-3	CASSFRVYTDTQYF	TGTGCCAGCAGCTTTCGGGTGTACACAGATACGCAGTATTTT